Described below is a single T cell receptor (beta chain) sequence and its context. Its antigen has not been determined. No quality values exist for individual bases; no much larger clone is one base distant. In light of the paper, this sample's treatment or condition label describes: allogeneic hematopoietic cell transplantation with graft depleted of TCRalphabeta T cells and CD19 B cells. TCRalphabeta/CD19-depleted allogeneic hematopoietic cell grafts were given to the transplant recipients, all of whom were children. The CDR3 covers 14 residues, taking in both the cysteine and the phenylalanine. The sequence is cut down to CDR3 DNA, 42 bases in frame from base 1. Via the germline V gene, CDR1 is WSHSY and CDR2 SAAADI. V was cut back by 6 bases and J by 0 bases, leaving a gap of 9 bases between them. The sample comes from a study of T-cell reconstitution after alpha-beta-depleted transplantation in children (dated by TCRdb to the mid-2010s). For the study in its entirety: Using TCR repertoire profiling, the study quantitatively followed how T-cell immune reconstitution unfolded in children after TCRalphabeta/CD19-depleted allogeneic hematopoietic cell transplantation. The investigation overall reported the following: In some patients, the high TCRbeta diversity seen at day 60 was put down to recipient T cells and intrathymic progenitors that had survived conditioning. Apparently early alphabetaT-cell count recovery about two months after transplant reportedly relied on only several hundred rapidly expanded clones derived from non-depleted graft cells. Hyperexpanded clone frequencies declined over subsequent months; after one year, T-cell counts and TCRbeta diversity were mostly attributed to newly produced T cells.

Libraries were prepared through PCR. The reads were generated on an Illumina HiSeq 2500. Molecular barcoding was employed in the preparation of TCR libraries, with unique molecular identifiers being used to normalize TCRbeta repertoire quantification. Through fastp at Q25 and MiXCR, TCRdb rebuilt clones from the public reads, retaining in-frame beta chains. Each entry is one CDR3 protein sequence, shown with its most common DNA and genes. For this sample there are roughly 400,000 distinct CDR3 sequences; roughly 44% appear just once. The top ten constitute under 30% of the sample. The source was PBMCs, collected before TCRalphabeta/CD19-depleted stem cell transplant. Recombination connected TRBV10-2 to TRBJ1-5; TRBD1 is perhaps the D gene, given 5 matching bases. The receptor was isolated from a girl aged 2 to 9 with aplastic anemia, due to receive a stem cell transplant. The CDR3 in this case is CASSGANSNQPQHF. The DNA reads as follows: TGCGCCAGCAGCGGGGCAAATAGCAATCAGCCCCAGCATTTT.